The entry that follows covers one TCR beta chain sequence. Its antigen is as yet unknown. The data are from a study of graft-versus-host responses after intestinal transplantation. Study details: Isolated intestinal, liver-intestinal, or multivisceral transplants had been given to the recipients. Among the recipients, all got anti-thymocyte globulin induction and then tacrolimus and steroids for about 3 years. Study results and limitations: GvH clones detected in recipient marrow included some appearing first in ileum or blood.

The CDR3 is 14 residues long. CDR1 is MNHNY, CDR2 SVGAGI, per germline (reference sequence). After removal of 6 bases from V and 2 bases from J, the junction contained 4 bases not matched to a gene. Method: immunoSEQ multiplex PCR; TCRdb's copy keeps in-frame clones and lacks some. The table has roughly 50,000 clones, about 89% seen once; the top ten hold 5% to 7%. This clonotype was sampled from a human patient who received an intestinal transplant, so some T cells may come from the graft donor. The chain uses TRBV6-6 and TRBJ2-7, with TRBD1 identical over 10 bases. Specimen: PBMCs, collected more than 650 days after intestinal transplant. The CDR3 DNA reads as TGTGCCAGCAGGAGAGGACAGGGGGCCTACGAGCAGTACTTC. This gives the protein CASRRGQGAYEQYF.